This T cell receptor (beta chain) was captured by sequencing in a study of response to subunit inactivated influenza vaccine. Per the germline V gene, CDR1 is DFQATT and CDR2 is SNEGSKA (reference sequence). This CDR3 is 15 amino acids long. V dropped 6 bases and J dropped 2; count of bases not matched to a gene: 11. The study's findings and limits: T cells newly recruited by each seasonal influenza vaccination are few, the authors suggested.

This clonotype was recorded a few times. The antigen remains undetermined. Each CDR3 protein is one row after TCRdb ran MiXCR on the RT-PCR reads. In the table there are some 640,000 distinct CDR3 sequences, roughly 14% of which are singletons. The sample in question was PBMCs from blood, obtained roughly 15 days before vaccination. This chain joins TRBV20-1 and TRBJ2-7, with 9 bases matching TRBD1. This clonotype was sampled from a man aged 45 to 65 who received an inactivated influenza vaccine. DNA for the CDR3: TGCAGTGCAACCCCTCGGGACAGGGTCACCTACGAGCAGTACTTC. This translates into CSATPRDRVTYEQYF.